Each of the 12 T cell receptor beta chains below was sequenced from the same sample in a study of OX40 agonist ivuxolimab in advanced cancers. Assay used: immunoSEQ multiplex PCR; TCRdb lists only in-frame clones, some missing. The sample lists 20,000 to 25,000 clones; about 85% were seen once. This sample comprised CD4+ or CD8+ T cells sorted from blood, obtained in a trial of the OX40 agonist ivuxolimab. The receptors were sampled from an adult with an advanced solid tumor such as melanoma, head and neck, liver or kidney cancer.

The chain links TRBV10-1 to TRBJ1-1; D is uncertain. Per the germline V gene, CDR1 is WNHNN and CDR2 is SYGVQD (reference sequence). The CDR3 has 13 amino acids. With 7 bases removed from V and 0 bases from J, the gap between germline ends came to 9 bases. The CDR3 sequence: CASKGEMNTEAFF. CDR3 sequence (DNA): TGCGCCAGCAAAGGAGAAATGAACACTGAAGCTTTCTTT.

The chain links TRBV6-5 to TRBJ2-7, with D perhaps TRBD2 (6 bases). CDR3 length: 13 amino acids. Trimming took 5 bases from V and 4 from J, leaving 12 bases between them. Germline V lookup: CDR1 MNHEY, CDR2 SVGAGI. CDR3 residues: CASSPLAGYEQYF. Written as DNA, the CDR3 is TGTGCCAGCAGTCCCCTCGCGGGGTACGAGCAGTACTTC.

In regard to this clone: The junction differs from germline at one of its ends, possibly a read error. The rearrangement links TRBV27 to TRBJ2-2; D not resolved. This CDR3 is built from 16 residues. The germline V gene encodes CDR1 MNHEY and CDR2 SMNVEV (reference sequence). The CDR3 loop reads CACSLSQNTATGELFF. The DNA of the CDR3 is TGTGCCTGCAGTTTATCCCAAAATACCGCGACTGGGGAGCTGTTTTTT.

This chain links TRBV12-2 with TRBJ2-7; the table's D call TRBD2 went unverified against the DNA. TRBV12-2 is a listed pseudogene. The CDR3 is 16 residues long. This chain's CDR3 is CASRSPIRGMFFEQYF. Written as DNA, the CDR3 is TGTGCAAGTCGCTCCCCGATCCGGGGGATGTTCTTTGAGCAGTACTTC.

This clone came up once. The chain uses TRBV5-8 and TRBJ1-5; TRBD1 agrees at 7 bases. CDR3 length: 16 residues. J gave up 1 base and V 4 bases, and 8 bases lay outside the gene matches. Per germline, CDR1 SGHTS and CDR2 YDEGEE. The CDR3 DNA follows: TGTGCCAGCAGCCAACAAACGACAGGGAGCAATCAGCCCCAGCATTTT. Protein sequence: CASSQQTTGSNQPQHF.

This CDR3 reads CAISEGQGNTEAFF. In DNA, the CDR3 is TGTGCCATCAGTGAGGGTCAGGGTAACACTGAAGCTTTCTTT. The genes are TRBV10-3 and TRBJ1-1; D might be TRBD1 (5 bases). Trimming removed 2 bases from V and 2 bases from J, with 9 bases in between. Germline CDR1 ENHRY, CDR2 SYGVKD. The CDR3 runs to 14 residues.

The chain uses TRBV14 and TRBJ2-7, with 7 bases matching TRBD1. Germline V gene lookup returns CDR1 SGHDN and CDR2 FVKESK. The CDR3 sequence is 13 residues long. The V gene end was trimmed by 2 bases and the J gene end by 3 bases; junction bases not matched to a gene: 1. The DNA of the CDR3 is TGTGCCAGCAGCCAATGGGACAGCTACGAGCAGTACTTC. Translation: CASSQWDSYEQYF. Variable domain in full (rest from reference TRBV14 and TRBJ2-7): EAGVTQFPSHSVIEKGQTVTLRCDPISGHDNLYWYRRVMGKEIKFLLHFVKESKQDESGMPNNRFLAERTGGTYSTLKVQPAELEDSGVYFCASSQWDSYEQYFGPGTRLTVT.

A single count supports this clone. The DNA of the CDR3 is TGTGCCAGCAGCCAAGAAGTGGGGACAGGGATAGGCAATCAGCCCCAGCATTTT. This gives the protein CASSQEVGTGIGNQPQHF. The chain has TRBV4-2 and TRBJ1-5; TRBD1 agrees at 9 bases. V trimming: 0 bases; J trimming: 2 bases; junction bases outside the gene matches: 8. Germline CDR1 and CDR2: LGHNA and YNFKEQ. The CDR3 has 18 residues.

The CDR3 nucleotides are TGTGCCAGCAGCTTCCTGGGTAGTCGCGACCAGTACTTC. It is translated as CASSFLGSRDQYF. The chain joins TRBV5-4 to TRBJ2-5; D is unclear. Germline-derived CDR1 and CDR2 are SGHNT and YYREEE (reference sequence). Trimming stripped 2 bases from V and 10 bases from J, with 15 bases between. The CDR3 runs 13 residues. Looking up the rest from reference TRBV5-4 and TRBJ2-5 gives the full variable domain: ETGVTQSPTHLIKTRGQQVTLRCSSQSGHNTVSWYQQALGQGPQFIFQYYREEENGRGNFPPRFSGLQFPNYSSELNVNALELDDSALYLCASSFLGSRDQYFGPGTRLLVL.

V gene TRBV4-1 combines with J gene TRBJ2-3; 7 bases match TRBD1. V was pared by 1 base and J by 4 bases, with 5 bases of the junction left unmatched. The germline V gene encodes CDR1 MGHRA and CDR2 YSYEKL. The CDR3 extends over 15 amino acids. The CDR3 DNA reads TGCGCCAGCAGCCAAGGTAAGGGGGCCCCAGATACGCAGTATTTT. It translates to CASSQGKGAPDTQYF.

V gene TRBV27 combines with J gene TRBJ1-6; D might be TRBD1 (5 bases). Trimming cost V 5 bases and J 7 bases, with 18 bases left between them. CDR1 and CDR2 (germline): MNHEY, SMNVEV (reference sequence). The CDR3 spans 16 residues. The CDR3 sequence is CASSIPTVGTNSPLHF. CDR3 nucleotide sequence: TGTGCCAGCAGTATCCCGACGGTGGGGACGAATTCACCCCTCCACTTT.

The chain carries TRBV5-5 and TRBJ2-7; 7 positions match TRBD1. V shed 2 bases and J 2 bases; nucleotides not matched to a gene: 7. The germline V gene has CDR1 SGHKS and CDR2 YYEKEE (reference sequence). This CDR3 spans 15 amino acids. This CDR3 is CASSLEQGYPYEQYF. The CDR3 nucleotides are TGTGCCAGCAGCTTAGAACAGGGGTACCCCTACGAGCAGTACTTC.